The present T cell receptor (beta chain) was sequenced within a study of graft-versus-host responses after intestinal transplantation. Overall study: Each of the recipients got a multivisceral, liver-intestinal, or isolated intestinal transplant. Every transplant recipient was induced with anti-thymocyte globulin, then maintained on tacrolimus and steroids for two to four years. Notes on the study in general: Early post-transplant HvG declines showed an association with peak circulating GvH clone levels. Graft-donor T cell macrochimerism coincided with high graft-versus-host to host-versus-graft clonal ratios in allografts.

This table comes from immunoSEQ multiplex PCR, and its TCRdb copy is limited to in-frame clones, with some not included. The sample contains 12,000 or so clones, just under 35% of which appear only once. The CDR3 sequence is 14 residues long. Germline CDR1 SGHNT, CDR2 YYREEE (reference sequence). V dropped 4 bases and J dropped 7; count of bases not matched to a gene: 10. Plating of about 200,000 CFSE-labeled responder cells was done together with about 200,000 irradiated, violet-dye-labeled stimulator cells. Source: alloreactive CD8+ T cells from a mixed lymphocyte reaction culture, taken before intestinal transplant. The subset was: CFSE-low proliferating T cells sorted from roughly 6-day pre-transplant mixed lymphocyte reaction (GvH or HvG direction). The chain carries TRBV5-4 and TRBJ2-5, with 7 bases identical to TRBD1. This sequence originates from a human patient who received an intestinal transplant. The CDR3 here is CASSPGSGGWTQYF. The CDR3 nucleotides read TGTGCCAGCAGCCCGGGCTCAGGGGGTTGGACCCAGTACTTC.